Below, one TCR beta chain is given with its context. There are 13 residues in the CDR3. Germline lookup yields CDR1 SGDLS and CDR2 YYNGEE. V shed 3 bases and J shed 7 bases, with 8 bases lying between them. The authors' processing: How many nucleated cells were present was estimated from reference gene primer amplification. Profiling relied on immunoSEQ multiplex PCR, and the TCRdb table lists in-frame clones only, not all of them. The DNA was the basis for D and trimming; V, J and clone size are from that table. This table holds about 170,000 clones, 86% found once. This sample was included in a study of blood T cell repertoires in COVID-19. Study-wide context: The study drew acute and convalescent COVID-19 samples from the United States, Italy and Spain. PBMCs, B-cell-depleted T cells, or T cells were the source of the cDNA or gDNA that made up the material.

This sequence joins TRBV9 and TRBJ1-6; possibly TRBD1 for D (6 bases). Sequenced material: peripheral blood. The sequence was obtained from a woman older than 75 in a cohort sampled during active or convalescent COVID-19. The CDR3 region has the DNA TGTGCCAGCAGCGCCGGACAGAATTCACCCCTCCACTTT. Protein: CASSAGQNSPLHF.